The text below deals with one TCR beta chain. This sample is drawn from a study of technical replicates of blood from a handful of donors. The CDR3 extends over 16 amino acids. Trimming took off 2 bases at V and 0 bases at J, with 11 bases between the two ends. Germline V CDR1 and CDR2: SNHLY, FYNNEI. The repertoire was sequenced with immunoSEQ multiplex PCR; TCRdb's copy has only in-frame clones and lacks some. Among 84,000 or so clones listed, approximately 93% were seen once. The chain links TRBV2 to TRBJ1-3, with TRBD1 as a possible D gene (5 bases). The clonotype originates from a human donor in good health. Sequenced: T cells isolated from PBMCs. CDR3 nucleotides: TGTGCCAGCAGTGAAAGGGGCTGGAGCTCTGGAAACACCATATATTTT. This translates into CASSERGWSSGNTIYF.